This TCR beta chain was captured in a study of beta chain features in type 1 diabetes (dated 2018 in TCRdb). In terms of the full investigation: Patients and healthy donors did not differ in mean age, gender distribution, total cell number or subset yield. Regulatory and stem cell-like memory subsets were obtained from only 8 patients and roughly 8 healthy donors, while naive and central memory subsets were obtained from all 30 or so donors. The study compared the TCRB repertoires of sorted circulating CD4+ T cell subsets in recently diagnosed type 1 diabetes patients with those in matched healthy donors. A total of 107,917,701 sorted cells were examined across all samples, and RNA yield correlated strongly with the number of cells per subset.

Overall study outcomes, separate from this receptor: HLA sub-analyses involved small numbers of individuals, so any influence of HLA type on TCRB rearrangement remained unresolved. Naive, central memory and regulatory TCRB repertoires appeared more similar among patients than among healthy donors. Because cDNA was sequenced instead of genomic DNA, activated cells with high expression could be over-represented, although the groups did not differ in activation or CD3 levels. Shorter templates might be favored by PCR, yet because patient and control samples were amplified and corrected together, any such skew would affect both groups equally. Type 1 diabetes patients showed a moderate but significant shortening of TCRB CDR3 length in all four CD4+ subsets. At VDJ recombination sites, type 1 diabetes patients had fewer insertions and more deleted nucleotides, which implies abnormalities in thymic rearrangement.

The CDR3 goes from the cysteine to the phenylalanine over 16 residues. Kept here is only the CDR3 DNA, which spans 48 bases and is read in frame from base 1. The CDR1 and CDR2 encoded by the germline V gene (reference sequence) are GTSNPN and SVGIG. The V end gives up 2 bases and the J end 0 bases, leaving 3 bases in the junction not matched to a gene. The High Capacity cDNA Reverse Transcription Kit was used to reverse transcribe all of the isolated RNA, meaning that expressed TCRB transcripts were what got sequenced. Deep immunoSEQ sequencing was applied to naive, central memory and regulatory T cell samples, giving an average of roughly 3.6 million total reads per sample. Sorted cells were lysed in RLT buffer and RNA was extracted with DNase-treated RNeasy Micro or Mini kits, depending on cell number. To prevent cross-contamination, each cell subset was processed individually, whereas patient and healthy donor samples were processed jointly. The immunoSEQ multiplex PCR was used to amplify TCRB sequences from cDNA, generating 87-bp fragments that spanned the CDR3 region. Sequencing of the amplicons was done on the Illumina HiSeq platform. The source study handled its data this way. Synthetic template baselines were used to correct PCR bias computationally, reads within Hamming distance 2 were collapsed together, and singletons that could not be merged were discarded. Reads were aligned against IMGT to assign V, D and J genes, CDR3 length and insertions or deletions at six rearrangement sites. Within each subset, clonotype counts were normalized to the number of sorted cells before true diversity and Gini coefficients were calculated with the tcR R package. The overlap coefficient, calculated on TCRB nucleotide sequences, was used to measure repertoire sharing. Out-of-frame TCRB sequences from naive cells were analyzed as a proxy for the pre-selection repertoire. The immuneACCESS repertoire file appears here via TCRdb, limited to in-frame rearrangements. These files lack a portion of the clones; in checked studies, under half of the deficit traces to unresolved V genes, and the cause of the others is not known. Clonal size and the V and J genes are those of that table, whereas D and trimming came from the DNA. A total of about 700,000 clones appear in this sample, around 15% of them only once. The ten top clones hold 0.022% of the sample.

On this clone: Which antigen it targets is not known. No quality values exist for individual bases; no much larger clone is one base distant.

From each donor, a single peripheral blood sample of roughly 0.11 L on average was drawn into heparinised tubes. A BD FACSAria II and a panel including CD45RO, CCR7, CD25, CD127, CD95 and CD27 were used to sort naive, central memory, regulatory and stem cell-like memory CD4+ T cells. All sorted populations exceeded 98% purity. Right away, PBMCs were isolated by Lymphoprep density gradient centrifugation and were stained directly, with no culture step. Samples were stained and sorted in pairs, with one healthy donor and one patient per experiment, so that batch effects were minimized. This chain joins TRBV30 to TRBJ2-2, with 10 central nucleotides matching TRBD1. The receptor was derived from a man aged 18 to 35 with type 1 diabetes. Sequenced input: naive CD4+ T cells from blood. The cell subset or site label here, explained by the study, means: true naive CD4+ T cells. In nucleotide form, the sequence is TGTGCCTGGAGTAAGGGACAGGGGCCGAACACCGGGGAGCTGTTTTTT. This encodes CAWSKGQGPNTGELFF.